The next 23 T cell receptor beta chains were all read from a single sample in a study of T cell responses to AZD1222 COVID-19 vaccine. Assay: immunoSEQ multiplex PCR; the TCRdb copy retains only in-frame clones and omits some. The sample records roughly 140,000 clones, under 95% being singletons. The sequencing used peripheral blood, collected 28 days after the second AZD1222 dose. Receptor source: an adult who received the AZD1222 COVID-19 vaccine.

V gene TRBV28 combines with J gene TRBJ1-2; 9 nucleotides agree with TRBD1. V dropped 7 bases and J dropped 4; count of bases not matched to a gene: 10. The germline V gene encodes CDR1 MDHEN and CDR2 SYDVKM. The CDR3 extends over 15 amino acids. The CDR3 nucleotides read TGTGCCAGCAAGATGGGACAGGGTGTTCCCTATGGCTACACCTTC. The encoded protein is CASKMGQGVPYGYTF.

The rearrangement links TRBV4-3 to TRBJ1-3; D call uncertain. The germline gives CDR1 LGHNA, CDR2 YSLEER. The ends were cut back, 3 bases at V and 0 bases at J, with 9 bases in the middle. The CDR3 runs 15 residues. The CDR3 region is CASSHLGPSGNTIYF. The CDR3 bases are TGCGCCAGCAGCCACCTTGGACCCTCTGGAAACACCATATATTTT.

The CDR3, as DNA: TGTGCCAGCACTCTTCCAGGGTTTGCCGGGGAGCTGTTTTTT. It yields the protein CASTLPGFAGELFF. This chain connects TRBV6-5 to TRBJ2-2, with a tentative D call TRBD1 (5 bases). V was shortened by 7 bases and J by 6 bases, with 15 bases between the two germline ends. The germline V gene encodes CDR1 MNHEY and CDR2 SVGAGI. This CDR3 is built from 14 residues.

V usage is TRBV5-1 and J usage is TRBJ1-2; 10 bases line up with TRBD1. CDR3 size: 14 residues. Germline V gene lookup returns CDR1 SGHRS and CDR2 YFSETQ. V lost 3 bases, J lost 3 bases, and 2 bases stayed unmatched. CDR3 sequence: CASSSGQGDYGYTF. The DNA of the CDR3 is TGCGCCAGCAGCTCCGGACAGGGGGACTATGGCTACACCTTC.

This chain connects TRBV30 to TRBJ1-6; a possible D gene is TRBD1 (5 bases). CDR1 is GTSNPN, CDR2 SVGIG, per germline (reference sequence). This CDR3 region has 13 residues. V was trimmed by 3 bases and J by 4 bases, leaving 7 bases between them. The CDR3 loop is CAWSEGYNSPLHF. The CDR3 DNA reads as TGTGCCTGGAGCGAGGGGTATAATTCACCCCTCCACTTT.

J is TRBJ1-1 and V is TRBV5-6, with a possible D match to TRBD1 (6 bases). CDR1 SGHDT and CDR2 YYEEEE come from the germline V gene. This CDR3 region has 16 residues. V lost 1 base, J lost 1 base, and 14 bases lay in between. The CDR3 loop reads CASSLTGLRWNTEAFF. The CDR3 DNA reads TGTGCCAGCAGCTTGACAGGGCTAAGATGGAACACTGAAGCTTTCTTT. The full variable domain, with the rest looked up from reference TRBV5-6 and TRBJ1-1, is DAGVTQSPTHLIKTRGQQVTLRCSPKSGHDTVSWYQQALGQGPQFIFQYYEEEERQRGNFPDRFSGHQFPNYSSELNVNALLLGDSALYLCASSLTGLRWNTEAFFGQGTRLTVV.

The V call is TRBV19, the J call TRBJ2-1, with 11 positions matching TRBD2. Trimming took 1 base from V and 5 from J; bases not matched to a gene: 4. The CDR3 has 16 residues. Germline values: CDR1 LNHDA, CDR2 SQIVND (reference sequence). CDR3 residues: CASSIGGSGRDNEQFF. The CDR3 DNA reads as TGTGCCAGTAGTATAGGAGGTAGCGGGAGGGACAATGAGCAGTTCTTC.

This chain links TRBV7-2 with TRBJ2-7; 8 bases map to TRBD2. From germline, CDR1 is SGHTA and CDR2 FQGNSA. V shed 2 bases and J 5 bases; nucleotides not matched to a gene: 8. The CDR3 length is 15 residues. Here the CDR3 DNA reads TGTGCCAGCAGCTTAAGCCCCGGGGGGGGCCACGAGCAGTACTTC. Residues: CASSLSPGGGHEQYF.

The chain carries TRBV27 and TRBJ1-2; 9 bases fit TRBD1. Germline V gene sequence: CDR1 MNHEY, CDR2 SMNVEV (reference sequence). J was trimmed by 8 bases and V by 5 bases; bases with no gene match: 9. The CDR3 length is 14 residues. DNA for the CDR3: TGTGCCAGCAGTAGCCGGGACAGGGTACCCGGCTACACCTTC. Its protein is CASSSRDRVPGYTF.

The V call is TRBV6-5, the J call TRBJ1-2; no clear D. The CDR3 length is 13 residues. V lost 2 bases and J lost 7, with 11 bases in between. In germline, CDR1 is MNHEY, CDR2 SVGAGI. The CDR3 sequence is CASSYRDGTGYTF. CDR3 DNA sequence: TGTGCCAGCAGTTACAGGGATGGAACTGGCTACACCTTC.

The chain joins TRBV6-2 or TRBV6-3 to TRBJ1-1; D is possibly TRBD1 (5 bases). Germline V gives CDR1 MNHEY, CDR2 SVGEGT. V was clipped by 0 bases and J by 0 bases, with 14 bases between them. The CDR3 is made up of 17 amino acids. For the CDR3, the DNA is TGTGCCAGCAGTTACTCGAGTAACAGGAGAGTGAACACTGAAGCTTTCTTT. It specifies CASSYSSNRRVNTEAFF.

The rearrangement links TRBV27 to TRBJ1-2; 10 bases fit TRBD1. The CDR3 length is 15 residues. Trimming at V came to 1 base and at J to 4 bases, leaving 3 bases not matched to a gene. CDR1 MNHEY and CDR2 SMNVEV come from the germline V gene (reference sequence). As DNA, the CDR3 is TGTGCCAGCAGTTTATTCAGGACAGGGGGCTATGGCTACACCTTC. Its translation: CASSLFRTGGYGYTF.

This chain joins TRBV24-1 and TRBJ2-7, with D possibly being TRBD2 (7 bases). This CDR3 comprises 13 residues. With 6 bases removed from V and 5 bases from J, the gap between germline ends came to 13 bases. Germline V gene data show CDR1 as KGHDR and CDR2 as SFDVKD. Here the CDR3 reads CATSTTGRDEQYF. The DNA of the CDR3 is TGTGCCACCAGTACCACAGGGAGGGACGAGCAGTACTTC.

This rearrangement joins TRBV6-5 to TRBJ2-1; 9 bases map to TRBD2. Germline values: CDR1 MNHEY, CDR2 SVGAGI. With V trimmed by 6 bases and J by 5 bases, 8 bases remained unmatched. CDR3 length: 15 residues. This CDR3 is CASSSRREGHNEQFF. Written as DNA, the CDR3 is TGTGCCAGCAGCTCCCGGCGGGAGGGCCACAATGAGCAGTTCTTC.

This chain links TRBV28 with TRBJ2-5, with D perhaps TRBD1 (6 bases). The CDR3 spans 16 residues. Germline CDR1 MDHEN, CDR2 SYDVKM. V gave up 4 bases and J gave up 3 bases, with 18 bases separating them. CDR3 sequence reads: CASSSSRQVVKETQYF. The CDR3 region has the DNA TGTGCCAGCAGTTCATCCAGACAGGTCGTGAAAGAGACCCAGTACTTC. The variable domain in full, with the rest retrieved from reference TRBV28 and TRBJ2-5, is DVKVTQSSRYLVKRTGEKVFLECVQDMDHENMFWYRQDPGLGLRLIYFSYDVKMKEKGDIPEGYSVSREKKERFSLILESASTNQTSMYLCASSSSRQVVKETQYFGPGTRLLVL.

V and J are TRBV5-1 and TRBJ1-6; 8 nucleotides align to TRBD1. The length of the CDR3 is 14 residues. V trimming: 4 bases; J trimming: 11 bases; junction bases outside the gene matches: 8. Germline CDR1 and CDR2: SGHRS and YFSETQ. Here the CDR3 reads CASSEGQAGAPLHF. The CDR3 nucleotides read TGCGCCAGCAGCGAGGGACAGGCCGGGGCACCCCTCCACTTT.

As DNA, the CDR3 is TGTGCCATCAGTGACGACAGGGGGCTCCCCAATGAGCAGTTCTTC. Translated, it gives CAISDDRGLPNEQFF. This chain links TRBV10-3 with TRBJ2-1, with 10 bases that match TRBD1. J was trimmed by 6 bases and V by 3 bases; bases with no gene match: 5. Looked up from germline, CDR1 is ENHRY and CDR2 is SYGVKD. This CDR3 is built from 15 residues.

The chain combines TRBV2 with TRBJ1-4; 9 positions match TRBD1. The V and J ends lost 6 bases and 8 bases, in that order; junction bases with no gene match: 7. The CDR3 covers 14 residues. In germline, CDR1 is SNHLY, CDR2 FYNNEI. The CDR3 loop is CASRDRGGAEKLFF. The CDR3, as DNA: TGTGCCAGCAGGGACAGGGGTGGTGCCGAAAAACTGTTTTTT.

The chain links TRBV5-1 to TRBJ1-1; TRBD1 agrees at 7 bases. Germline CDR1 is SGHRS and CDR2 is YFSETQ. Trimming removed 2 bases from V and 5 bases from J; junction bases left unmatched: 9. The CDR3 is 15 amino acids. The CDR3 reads CASSFLTGKITEAFF. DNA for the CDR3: TGCGCCAGCAGCTTTTTGACAGGGAAGATAACTGAAGCTTTCTTT.

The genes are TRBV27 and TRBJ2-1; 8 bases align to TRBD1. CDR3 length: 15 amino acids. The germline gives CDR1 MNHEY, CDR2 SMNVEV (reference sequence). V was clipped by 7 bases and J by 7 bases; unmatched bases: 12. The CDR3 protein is CASTPGGQGQNEQFF. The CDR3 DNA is TGTGCCAGCACCCCAGGAGGACAGGGTCAGAATGAGCAGTTCTTC.

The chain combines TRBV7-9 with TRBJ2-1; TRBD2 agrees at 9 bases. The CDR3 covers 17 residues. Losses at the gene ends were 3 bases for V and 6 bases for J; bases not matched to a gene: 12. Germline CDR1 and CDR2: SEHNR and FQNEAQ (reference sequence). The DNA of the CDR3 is TGTGCCAGCAGCTTCCTCGTCGCGGGAGGGTGGAGCAATGAGCAGTTCTTC. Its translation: CASSFLVAGGWSNEQFF. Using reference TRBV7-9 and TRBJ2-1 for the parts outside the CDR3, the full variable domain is DTGVSQNPRHKITKRGQNVTFRCDPISEHNRLYWYRQTLGQGPEFLTYFQNEAQLEKSRLLSDRFSAERPKGSFSTLEIQRTEQGDSAMYLCASSFLVAGGWSNEQFFGPGTRLTVL.

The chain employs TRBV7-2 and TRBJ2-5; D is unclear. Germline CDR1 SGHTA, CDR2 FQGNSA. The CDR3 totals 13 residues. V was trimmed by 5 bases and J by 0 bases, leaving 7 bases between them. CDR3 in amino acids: CASSIRNQETQYF. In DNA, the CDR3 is TGTGCCAGCAGCATCAGAAACCAAGAGACCCAGTACTTC.

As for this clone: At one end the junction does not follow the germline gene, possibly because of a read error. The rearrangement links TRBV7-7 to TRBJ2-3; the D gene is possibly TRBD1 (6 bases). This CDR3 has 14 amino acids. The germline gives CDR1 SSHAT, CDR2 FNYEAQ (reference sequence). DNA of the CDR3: TGTGCTAGCAGCTTAGCAGGGGGCACAGATACGCAGTATTTT. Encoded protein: CASSLAGGTDTQYF.